The 26 T cell receptor beta chains given below trace back to one sample, sequenced in a study of cytomegalovirus exposure and HLA in healthy donors. The PCR contained 60 Vbeta and 13 Jbeta primers. The repertoire was sequenced with immunoSEQ multiplex PCR; TCRdb's copy has only in-frame clones and lacks some. The top ten clones hold less than 0.6% of a sample with about 240,000 clones, approximately 78% of them seen once. The sample was PBMCs. All receptors derive from a boy aged 5 to 17 in good health and CMV-seronegative.

This clone appeared once. J is TRBJ2-7 and V is TRBV5-5; 10 positions match TRBD1. The CDR3 runs to 16 residues. Trimming took 4 bases from V and 2 from J; bases not matched to a gene: 9. The V gene's germline CDR1 is SGHKS and CDR2 YYEKEE (reference sequence). CDR3 sequence (DNA): TGTGCCAGCAGCCCACCGGGACAGGGGATACCCTACGAGCAGTACTTC. As protein: CASSPPGQGIPYEQYF.

The rearrangement joins TRBV5-6 to TRBJ1-3, with D possibly being TRBD1 (5 bases). The germline V gene has CDR1 SGHDT and CDR2 YYEEEE. The CDR3 covers 14 residues. V was trimmed by 5 bases and J by 0 bases, leaving 9 bases between them. The CDR3 spells CASRAGYSGNTIYF. CDR3 nucleotide sequence: TGTGCCAGCAGAGCAGGGTACTCTGGAAACACCATATATTTT. The whole variable domain, filled in from reference TRBV5-6 and TRBJ1-3, reads DAGVTQSPTHLIKTRGQQVTLRCSPKSGHDTVSWYQQALGQGPQFIFQYYEEEERQRGNFPDRFSGHQFPNYSSELNVNALLLGDSALYLCASRAGYSGNTIYFGEGSWLTVV.

The chain combines TRBV18 with TRBJ2-1; D perhaps matches TRBD1 (5 bases). This CDR3 spans 15 amino acids. V lost 3 bases, J lost 6 bases, and 15 bases lay in between. Germline CDR1 and CDR2: KGHSH and LQKENI. The CDR3 reads CASSPAPAGFNEQFF. In nucleotides, the CDR3 is TGTGCCAGCTCACCGGCCCCCGCAGGGTTCAATGAGCAGTTCTTC.

The chain carries TRBV2 and TRBJ2-6; the D is unclear. V dropped 6 bases and J dropped 0 bases, with 9 bases sitting between them. CDR1 is SNHLY, CDR2 FYNNEI, per germline. This CDR3 has 15 amino acids. CDR3 residues: CASRADFSGANVLTF. The CDR3 coding sequence is TGTGCCAGCAGGGCCGACTTCTCTGGGGCCAACGTCCTGACTTTC.

This chain joins TRBV5-1 and TRBJ2-7; 8 bases map to TRBD2. The CDR3 runs to 15 residues. Germline V lookup: CDR1 SGHRS, CDR2 YFSETQ. With 1 base clipped from V and 2 bases from J, the junction kept 5 bases outside the gene matches. CDR3 bases: TGCGCCAGCAGCTTGAGCGGGGGAGGTGCCTACGAGCAGTACTTC. Residues: CASSLSGGGAYEQYF.

The V and J genes are TRBV5-1 and TRBJ1-4, with 8 nucleotides matching TRBD1. Per germline, CDR1 SGHRS and CDR2 YFSETQ. V lost 3 bases to trimming and J lost 4 bases; unmatched junction nucleotides: 5. This CDR3 contains 15 residues. CDR3 amino acids: CASSSTGGGNEKLFF. CDR3 DNA sequence: TGCGCCAGCAGCTCAACAGGGGGAGGTAATGAAAAACTGTTTTTT.

V is TRBV7-6 and J is TRBJ2-5; 7 nucleotides align to TRBD2. Trimming removed 5 bases from V and 0 bases from J; junction bases left unmatched: 9. Germline CDR1 SGHVS, CDR2 FNYEAQ. This CDR3 region has 16 residues. This CDR3 is CASSIRTGGNQETQYF. CDR3 coding DNA: TGTGCCAGCAGCATCAGAACGGGGGGAAACCAAGAGACCCAGTACTTC.

In its sample, this clone was seen a few times. The rearrangement joins TRBV9 to TRBJ2-7; 8 bases line up with TRBD1. Germline assignment: CDR1 SGDLS and CDR2 YYNGEE. This CDR3 has 14 residues. V gave up 0 bases and J gave up 9 bases; unmatched junction bases: 8. CDR3 protein: CASSVGVDRVMQYF. The CDR3 DNA is TGTGCCAGCAGCGTAGGTGTGGACAGGGTAATGCAGTACTTC. Supplemented by reference TRBV9 and TRBJ2-7, the full variable domain reads DSGVTQTPKHLITATGQRVTLRCSPRSGDLSVYWYQQSLDQGLQFLIQYYNGEERAKGNILERFSAQQFPDLHSELNLSSLELGDSALYFCASSVGVDRVMQYFGPGTRLTVT.

The chain is built from TRBV30 and TRBJ2-3; 7 bases align to TRBD2. V dropped 1 base and J dropped 2; count of bases not matched to a gene: 3. This CDR3 spans 14 amino acids. CDR1 and CDR2 from the germline V gene are GTSNPN and SVGIG (reference sequence). CDR3 region: CAWSEGLTTDTQYF. CDR3 bases: TGTGCCTGGAGTGAGGGACTAACCACAGATACGCAGTATTTT.

The chain has TRBV19 and TRBJ1-5; D gene unclear. The germline V and J ends were trimmed by 4 bases and 3 bases, with 10 bases remaining between them. Germline CDR1 is LNHDA and CDR2 is SQIVND (reference sequence). The CDR3 is made up of 14 amino acids. The CDR3 reads CASSRAQLNQPQHF. The CDR3 DNA reads TGTGCCAGTAGTAGGGCCCAGCTCAATCAGCCCCAGCATTTT.

This clone was detected only once. CDR3 in amino acids: CASSLYPGENYGYTF. The DNA of the CDR3 is TGTGCCAGCAGTTTATACCCAGGGGAGAACTATGGCTACACCTTC. The chain recombines TRBV27 with TRBJ1-2; a possible D gene is TRBD1 (6 bases). The germline CDR1 and CDR2 sequences are MNHEY and SMNVEV (reference sequence). The CDR3 is made up of 15 amino acids. V was shortened by 1 base and J by 2 bases, with 11 bases between the two germline ends.

This chain joins TRBV5-1 and TRBJ2-7; 12 positions match TRBD2. J gave up 0 bases and V 5 bases, and 3 bases lay outside the gene matches. The germline CDR1 and CDR2 sequences are SGHRS and YFSETQ. This CDR3 is built from 15 residues. CDR3: CASSRTSGASYEQYF. The CDR3 DNA reads as TGCGCCAGCAGTCGGACTAGCGGGGCCTCCTACGAGCAGTACTTC.

The chain employs TRBV5-4 and TRBJ1-1; no clear D gene. Germline loops: CDR1 SGHNT, CDR2 YYREEE (reference sequence). The V end lost 1 base, the J end lost 4 bases, and 14 bases lay between the germline ends. The length of the CDR3 is 15 residues. The CDR3 spells CASSLNSAPGTEAFF. CDR3 in DNA: TGTGCCAGCAGCTTGAACAGTGCGCCAGGCACTGAAGCTTTCTTT.

The chain is built from TRBV7-9 and TRBJ2-1; perhaps TRBD2 as D (6 bases). The CDR3 extends over 16 amino acids. V lost 6 bases and J lost 4, with 19 bases in between. The V gene's germline CDR1 is SEHNR and CDR2 FQNEAQ (reference sequence). The CDR3 loop reads CASSSLAVNLYNEQFF. CDR3 coding DNA: TGTGCCAGCAGTTCCTTAGCGGTAAACCTATACAATGAGCAGTTCTTC.

The V gene is TRBV2, the J gene TRBJ1-1; 10 nucleotides match TRBD1. Germline-derived CDR1 and CDR2 are SNHLY and FYNNEI. The CDR3 totals 12 residues. The V segment lost 7 bases and the J segment 7 bases; nucleotides outside the gene matches: 3. The CDR3 spells CASKGQGSEAFF. The DNA for the CDR3 is TGTGCCAGCAAGGGACAGGGGAGTGAAGCTTTCTTT.

This CDR3 is CASSFTGGWTGELFF. The CDR3 nucleotides are TGTGCCAGCAGCTTTACAGGGGGCTGGACCGGGGAGCTGTTTTTT. V gene TRBV7-3 combines with J gene TRBJ2-2; 9 bases match TRBD1. V dropped 3 bases and J dropped 5; count of bases not matched to a gene: 4. The CDR3 is made up of 15 amino acids. Germline V lookup: CDR1 SGHTA, CDR2 FQGTGA.

V gene TRBV6-1 combines with J gene TRBJ2-3; 9 bases line up with TRBD1. Germline assignment: CDR1 MNHNS and CDR2 SASEGT. The junction had 10 bases not matched to a gene; V was cut back by 6 bases and J by 6 bases. There are 15 residues in the CDR3. CDR3 in DNA: TGTGCCAGCAGCGACATGAGGACAGGGGCCGATACGCAGTATTTT. This gives the protein CASSDMRTGADTQYF.

This clone was counted once. The J gene is TRBJ2-5, the V gene TRBV19, with 9 positions matching TRBD1. Trimming removed 6 bases from V and 2 bases from J; junction bases left unmatched: 10. From germline, CDR1 is LNHDA and CDR2 SQIVND (reference sequence). The CDR3 extends over 16 amino acids. In DNA form, the CDR3 reads TGTGCCAGTAGCCGGGACAGGGCTAGCCAACAAGAGACCCAGTACTTC. Residues: CASSRDRASQQETQYF. The full variable domain, in which reference TRBV19 and TRBJ2-5 provide the parts outside the CDR3, is DGGITQSPKYLFRKEGQNVTLSCEQNLNHDAMYWYRQDPGQGLRLIYYSQIVNDFQKGDIAEGYSVSREKKESFPLTVTSAQKNPTAFYLCASSRDRASQQETQYFGPGTRLLVL.

This chain uses TRBV5-1 with TRBJ2-1, with D possibly matching TRBD1 (5 bases). The CDR3 totals 15 residues. The germline CDR1 and CDR2 sequences are SGHRS and YFSETQ. Trimming pared 3 bases from V and 4 bases from J, leaving 14 bases between. The CDR3 sequence is CASSWAPDSYNEQFF. The CDR3 coding sequence is TGCGCCAGCAGCTGGGCCCCTGACAGTTACAATGAGCAGTTCTTC.

This rearrangement joins TRBV27 to TRBJ1-6; D uncertain. Germline V gene sequence: CDR1 MNHEY, CDR2 SMNVEV (reference sequence). The CDR3 contains 15 residues. Trimming removed 0 bases from V and 7 bases from J, with 10 bases in between. CDR3 nucleotides: TGTGCCAGCAGTTTATCGAGGAGTACAAATTCACCCCTCCACTTT. It is translated as CASSLSRSTNSPLHF.

The CDR3 loop is CATSRGTGVGDTQYF. The CDR3 region has the DNA TGCGCCACCAGCCGAGGGACAGGGGTGGGGGATACGCAGTATTTT. V is TRBV10-2 and J is TRBJ2-3, with 10 bases fitting TRBD1. The CDR3 is 15 amino acids. Unmatched junction bases numbered 13, after V lost 10 bases and J lost 6 bases. Germline V gene sequence: CDR1 WSHSY, CDR2 SAAADI.

V and J are TRBV10-3 and TRBJ1-2, with 8 bases lining up with TRBD1. CDR1 ENHRY and CDR2 SYGVKD come from the germline V gene. The junction had 3 bases not matched to a gene; V was cut back by 6 bases and J by 0 bases. The CDR3 runs to 14 residues. DNA for the CDR3: TGTGCCATCAGGGTGGACAGGGCTAACTATGGCTACACCTTC. It codes for CAIRVDRANYGYTF.

The rearrangement joins TRBV7-2 to TRBJ1-1; D gene uncertain. Trimming pared 1 base from V and 2 bases from J, leaving 11 bases between. This CDR3 comprises 15 residues. Germline-derived CDR1 and CDR2 are SGHTA and FQGNSA. The CDR3 region is CASSLGPGYNTEAFF. The DNA of the CDR3 is TGTGCCAGCAGCTTAGGTCCGGGGTATAACACTGAAGCTTTCTTT.

Only a few counts were recorded for this clone. This sequence joins TRBV11-2 and TRBJ1-1; no clear D. The CDR3 extends over 14 amino acids. Deletions cut 5 bases from V and 1 base from J, with 11 bases between. The germline CDR1 and CDR2 sequences are SGHAT and FQNNGV. This CDR3 is CASSLLYGNTEAFF. The CDR3 DNA reads as TGTGCCAGCAGCCTACTTTACGGGAACACTGAAGCTTTCTTT.

A few counts support this clone. This chain joins TRBV25-1 and TRBJ2-7; 9 bases align to TRBD1. The CDR3 has 13 residues. Looked up from germline, CDR1 is MGHDK and CDR2 is SYGVNS. The V and J ends lost 4 bases and 2 bases, in that order; junction bases with no gene match: 0. The CDR3 is CASSGQGAYEQYF. CDR3 nucleotide sequence: TGTGCCAGCAGTGGACAGGGGGCCTACGAGCAGTACTTC.

This chain joins TRBV5-1 and TRBJ1-5; 10 positions match TRBD1. In germline, CDR1 is SGHRS, CDR2 YFSETQ. The trim removed 4 bases at V and 7 bases at J, leaving 8 bases unmatched. The CDR3 covers 15 residues. CDR3 in DNA: TGCGCCAGCAGCCCGGGACAGGGGATGGTCCAGCCCCAGCATTTT. It translates to CASSPGQGMVQPQHF.